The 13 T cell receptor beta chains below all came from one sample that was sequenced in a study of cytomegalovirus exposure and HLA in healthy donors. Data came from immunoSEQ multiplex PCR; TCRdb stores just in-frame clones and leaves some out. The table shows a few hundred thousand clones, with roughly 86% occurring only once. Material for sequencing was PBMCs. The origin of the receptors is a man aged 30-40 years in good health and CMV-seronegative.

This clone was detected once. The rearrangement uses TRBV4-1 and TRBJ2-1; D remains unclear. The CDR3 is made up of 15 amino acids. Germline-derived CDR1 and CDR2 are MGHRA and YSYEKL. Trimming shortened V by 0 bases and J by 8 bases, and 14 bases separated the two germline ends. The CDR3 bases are TGCGCCAGCAGCCAAGATAGGTATGGGCTCTATGAGCAGTTCTTC. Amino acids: CASSQDRYGLYEQFF.

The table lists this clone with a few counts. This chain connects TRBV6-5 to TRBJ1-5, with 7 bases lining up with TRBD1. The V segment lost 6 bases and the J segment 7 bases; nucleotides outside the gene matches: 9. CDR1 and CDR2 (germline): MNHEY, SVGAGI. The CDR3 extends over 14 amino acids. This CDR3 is CASSLDREVQPQHF. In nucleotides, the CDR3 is TGTGCCAGCAGCCTTGACAGGGAGGTACAGCCCCAGCATTTT.

CDR3 in DNA: TGTGCCTGGAGTATGGGGGGGCCCCAGCATTTT. Translating gives CAWSMGGPQHF. The V and J genes are TRBV30 and TRBJ1-5; D is perhaps TRBD1 (5 bases). CDR3 length: 11 amino acids. Germline CDR1 reads GTSNPN; CDR2 reads SVGIG (reference sequence). The V and J ends lost 2 bases and 9 bases respectively, with 8 bases between them.

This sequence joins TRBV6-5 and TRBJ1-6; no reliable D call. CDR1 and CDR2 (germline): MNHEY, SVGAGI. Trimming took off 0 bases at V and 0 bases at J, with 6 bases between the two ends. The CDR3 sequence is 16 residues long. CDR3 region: CASSYSGSSYNSPLHF. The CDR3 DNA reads TGTGCCAGCAGTTACTCCGGGAGCTCCTATAATTCACCCCTCCACTTT.

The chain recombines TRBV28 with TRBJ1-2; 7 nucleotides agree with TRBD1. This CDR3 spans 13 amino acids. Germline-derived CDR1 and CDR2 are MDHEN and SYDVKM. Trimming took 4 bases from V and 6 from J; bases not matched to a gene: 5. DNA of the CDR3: TGTGCCAGCAGTTCTGACAGGGTGAATGGCTACACCTTC. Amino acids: CASSSDRVNGYTF.

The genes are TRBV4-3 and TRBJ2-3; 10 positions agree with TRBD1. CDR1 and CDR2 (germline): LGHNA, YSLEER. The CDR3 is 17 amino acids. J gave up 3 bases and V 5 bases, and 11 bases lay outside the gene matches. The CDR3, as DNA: TGCGCCAGCAGCTTGCCGAAGAGGACAGGGGGGACAGATACGCAGTATTTT. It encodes CASSLPKRTGGTDTQYF.

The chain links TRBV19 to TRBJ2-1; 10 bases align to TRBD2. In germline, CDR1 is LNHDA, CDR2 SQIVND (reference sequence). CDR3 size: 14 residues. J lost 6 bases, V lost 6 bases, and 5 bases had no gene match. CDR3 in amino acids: CASSLAGGPNEQFF. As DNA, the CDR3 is TGTGCCAGTAGCTTAGCGGGGGGTCCCAATGAGCAGTTCTTC.

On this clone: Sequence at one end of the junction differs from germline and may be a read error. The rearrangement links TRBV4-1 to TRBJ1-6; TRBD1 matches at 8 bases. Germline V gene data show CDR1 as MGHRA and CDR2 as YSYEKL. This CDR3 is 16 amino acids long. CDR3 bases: TGCGCCAGCAGCGAAGAGGGACAGGCCAAGAATTCACCCCTCCACTTT. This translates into CASSEEGQAKNSPLHF.

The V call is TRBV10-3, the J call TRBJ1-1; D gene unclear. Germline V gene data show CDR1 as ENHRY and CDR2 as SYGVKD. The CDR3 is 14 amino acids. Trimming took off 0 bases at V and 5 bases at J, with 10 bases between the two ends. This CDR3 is CAISESPGRTEAFF. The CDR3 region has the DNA TGTGCCATCAGTGAGTCCCCGGGGAGAACTGAAGCTTTCTTT.

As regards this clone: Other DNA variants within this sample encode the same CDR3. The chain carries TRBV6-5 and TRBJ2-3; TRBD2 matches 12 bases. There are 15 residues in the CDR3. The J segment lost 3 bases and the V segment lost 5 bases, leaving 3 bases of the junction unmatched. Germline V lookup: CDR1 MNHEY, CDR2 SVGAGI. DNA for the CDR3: TGTGCCAGCAGTCTACTAGCGGGGGGAACAGATACGCAGTATTTT. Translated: CASSLLAGGTDTQYF.

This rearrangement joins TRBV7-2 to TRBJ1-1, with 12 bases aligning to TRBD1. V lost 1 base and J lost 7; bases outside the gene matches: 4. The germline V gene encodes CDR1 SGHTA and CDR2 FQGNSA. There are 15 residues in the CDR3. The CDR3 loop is CASSLGDRGLGEAFF. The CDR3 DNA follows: TGTGCCAGCAGCTTAGGGGACAGGGGGCTTGGTGAAGCTTTCTTT. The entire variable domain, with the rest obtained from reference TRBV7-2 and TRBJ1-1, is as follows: GAGVSQSPSNKVTEKGKDVELRCDPISGHTALYWYRQSLGQGLEFLIYFQGNSAPDKSGLPSDRFSAERTGGSVSTLTIQRTQQEDSAVYLCASSLGDRGLGEAFFGQGTRLTVV.

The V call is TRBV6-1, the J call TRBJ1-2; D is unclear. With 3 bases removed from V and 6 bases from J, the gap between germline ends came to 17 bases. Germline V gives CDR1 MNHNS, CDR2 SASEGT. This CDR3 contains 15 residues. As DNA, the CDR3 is TGTGCCAGCAGTGATGTACTTGTGGGTGGGCATGGCTACACCTTC. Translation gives CASSDVLVGGHGYTF.

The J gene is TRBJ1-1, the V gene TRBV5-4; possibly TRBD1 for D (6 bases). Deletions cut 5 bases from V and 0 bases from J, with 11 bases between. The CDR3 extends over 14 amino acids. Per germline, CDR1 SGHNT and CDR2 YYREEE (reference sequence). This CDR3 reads CASRTGQMNTEAFF. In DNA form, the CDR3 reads TGTGCCAGCAGAACCGGACAGATGAACACTGAAGCTTTCTTT.